These T cell receptor beta chains were read from a single sample in a study of Ad26.COV2.S vaccination and SARS-CoV-2 variants. Using immunoSEQ multiplex PCR, the repertoire was profiled, and TCRdb retains in-frame clones only, with some absent. The sample includes about 400,000 clones, roughly 85% of them seen just once. The material sequenced was peripheral blood, taken in a trial of Ad26.COV2.S vaccine versus placebo. These receptors were collected from a person aged 18-65 years who received the Ad26.COV2.S COVID-19 vaccine or a placebo. Each CDR3 is given without its conserved first and last residue.

J	V	CDR3
TRBJ1-6	TRBV7-2	ASRSTGVGSPLH
TRBJ1-5	TRBV5-1	ASSLGQDNQPQH
TRBJ1-2	TRBV12-3/TRBV12-4	ASADGGWGYT
TRBJ1-1	TRBV12-5	ASGLGQGNTEAF
TRBJ2-3	TRBV10-3	AISDRADTQY
TRBJ1-2	TRBV4-1	ASSAPGQAAGGYT
TRBJ1-5	TRBV7-2	ASSLARNQPQH
TRBJ2-5	TRBV5-1	ASSWPERERKTQY
TRBJ2-3	TRBV29-1	SVNRADTQY
TRBJ2-7	TRBV11-3	ASSARGKGSYEQY
TRBJ1-1	TRBV5-4	ASSRGNTEAF
TRBJ1-1	TRBV19	ASSIATNGKAAF
TRBJ2-7	TRBV5-6	ASSLGWTGGYEQY
TRBJ1-1	TRBV4-1	ASSQGIIGQGVLAF
TRBJ2-3	TRBV7-9	ASSLIRGGKTDTQY
TRBJ2-1	TRBV7-9	ASSLLQGVREQF
TRBJ2-3	TRBV13	ASSPLGGGPTDTQY
TRBJ2-7	TRBV5-1	ASSGGASEQY
TRBJ1-3	TRBV29-1	SVVSDGNTIY
TRBJ1-1	TRBV2	ASSASSANTEAF
TRBJ2-7	TRBV18	ASSRGYEQY
TRBJ2-1	TRBV11-3	ASSPQGGLLYNEQF
TRBJ1-1	TRBV2	ASSSGANTEAF
TRBJ2-7	TRBV7-9	ASSPRPISYEQY
TRBJ2-5	TRBV3-1/TRBV3-2	ASSQVYADEETQY
TRBJ2-3	TRBV19	ATQRDGAPSTDTQY
TRBJ2-3	TRBV5-1	ASSSQADTQY
TRBJ1-5	TRBV3-1/TRBV3-2	ASSPYRGVRQPQH
TRBJ2-7	TRBV12-3/TRBV12-4	ASSLVRYEQY
TRBJ1-1	TRBV29-1	STDVGYNTEAF
TRBJ1-2	TRBV29-1	SVVAANYGYT
TRBJ1-5	TRBV11-3	ASSSNQPQH
TRBJ2-1	TRBV19	ASSIGRSSYNEQF
TRBJ2-5	TRBV7-9	ASSYGLAFTEETQY
TRBJ1-2	TRBV2	ASSESGPFYGYT
TRBJ1-6	TRBV19	ASRIQGADNSPLH
TRBJ2-3	TRBV15	ATSTRLLELGEEDTQY
TRBJ1-2	TRBV7-9	ASSLQGAGYGYT
TRBJ1-2	TRBV11-2	ASSPVGLYGYT
TRBJ1-2	TRBV6-5	ASSYSSTTNYGYT
TRBJ2-7	TRBV25-1	ASSELGIAGAYEQY
TRBJ2-3	TRBV2	ASRISTDTQY
TRBJ1-1	TRBV11-2	ASSLRGRGATEAF
TRBJ1-1	TRBV5-5	ASIFTSGTEAF
TRBJ1-4	TRBV7-9	ASSLGNGFDEKLF
TRBJ1-1	TRBV24-1	ATSDSDPNTEAF
TRBJ1-2	TRBV15	ATSRDGTFGGGYT
TRBJ2-7	TRBV9	ASSFGGLAGENEQY
TRBJ1-5	TRBV19	ASSIDLKGDQPQH
TRBJ1-4	TRBV3-1/TRBV3-2	ASRGSDRGWKLF